This T cell receptor beta chain is drawn from a study of molecular identifiers for immune sequencing clone quantification. Trimming took 1 base from V and 0 from J; bases not matched to a gene: 10. CDR3 size: 18 residues. CDR1 is LGHNT and CDR2 is FRNRAP in the germline V gene. Bulk TCR library preparation followed previously described methods with listed TCR primers. MiXCR, run by TCRdb on the PCR reads, gives a single entry per CDR3 protein. The repertoire holds hundreds of thousands of distinct CDR3 sequences, with over 25% as singletons. Naive CD8 T cells were sorted, and the gate applied was CD8+CD4-CCR7+CD45RA+. Study observations and caveats: Jurkat TCR RNA spiked in from one cell (amid about 980,000 naive cells) was reportedly detectable.

As regards this clonotype: The antigen remains unidentified.

This sequence originates from a human donor in good health. Some libraries in this study had Jurkat cell RNA spiked in. The chain carries TRBV12-5 and TRBJ1-1; the match to TRBD1 covers 8 bases. The sequencing sample was made of naive CD8+ T cells from blood, with Jurkat cell RNA spiked in. Stated subset: FACS-sorted CD8+CD4-CCR7+CD45RA+ naive T cells. CDR3 amino acids: CASGLELYTDRVNTEAFF. CDR3 DNA sequence: TGTGCTAGTGGTTTGGAACTATATACGGACAGGGTGAACACTGAAGCTTTCTTT.